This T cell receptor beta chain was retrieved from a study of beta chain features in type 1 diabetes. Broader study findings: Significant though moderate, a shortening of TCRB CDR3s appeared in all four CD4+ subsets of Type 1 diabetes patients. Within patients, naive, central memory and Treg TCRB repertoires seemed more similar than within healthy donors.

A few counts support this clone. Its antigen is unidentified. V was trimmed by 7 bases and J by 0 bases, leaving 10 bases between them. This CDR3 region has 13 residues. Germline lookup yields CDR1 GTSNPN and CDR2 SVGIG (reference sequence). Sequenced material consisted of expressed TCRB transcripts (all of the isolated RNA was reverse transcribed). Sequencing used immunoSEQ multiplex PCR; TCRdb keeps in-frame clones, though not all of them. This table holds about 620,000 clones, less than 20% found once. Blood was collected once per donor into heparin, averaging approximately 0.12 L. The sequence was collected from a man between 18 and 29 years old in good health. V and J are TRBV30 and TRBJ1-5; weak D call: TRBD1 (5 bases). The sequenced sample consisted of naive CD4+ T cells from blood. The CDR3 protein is CAYTGDSNQPQHF. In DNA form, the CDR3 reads TGTGCCTACACAGGCGATAGCAATCAGCCCCAGCATTTT.